The next 32 T cell receptor beta chains were all read from a single sample in a study of T cells in localized non-small cell lung cancer. Libraries were prepared by immunoSEQ multiplex PCR; TCRdb keeps only in-frame clonotypes and omits some of them. This sample has 100,000 to 150,000 clones; 89% occur once, and the top ten carry 1.7%. The sample in question was peripheral blood, obtained before any cancer treatment. The receptors derive from a female donor aged 60 or older with stage I lung adenocarcinoma.

The chain combines TRBV30 with TRBJ2-7; TRBD1 matches 10 bases. The CDR3 is 13 residues long. The trim removed 4 bases at V and 4 bases at J, leaving 4 bases unmatched. Germline values: CDR1 GTSNPN, CDR2 SVGIG (reference sequence). As DNA, the CDR3 is TGTGCCTGGACCCGGGACAGGGGTTACGAGCAGTACTTC. This encodes CAWTRDRGYEQYF.

The rearrangement joins TRBV6-1 to TRBJ1-1, with D unresolved. In germline, CDR1 is MNHNS, CDR2 SASEGT. The CDR3 runs 14 residues. The germline V and J ends were trimmed by 3 bases and 8 bases, with 16 bases remaining between them. CDR3 in amino acids: CASSDLPGALEAFF. The CDR3 DNA reads as TGTGCCAGCAGTGACCTCCCGGGAGCCCTCGAAGCTTTCTTT.

V and J are TRBV7-9 and TRBJ2-3, with 7 bases aligning to TRBD1. The CDR3 runs to 14 residues. Germline V CDR1 and CDR2: SEHNR, FQNEAQ (reference sequence). With 5 bases clipped from V and 4 bases from J, the junction kept 6 bases outside the gene matches. CDR3 DNA: TGTGCCAGCAGCCAGGGGGATGGGGCAGATACGCAGTATTTT. Protein: CASSQGDGADTQYF.

The genes are TRBV21-1 and TRBJ1-5; the table names TRBD1, a call not compared with the DNA. TRBV21-1 is tagged as a pseudogene. The CDR3 has 18 residues. The CDR3 coding sequence is TGTGCCAGCAGCAATAAGGGACAGGGGTTGATGGGACATCAGCCCCAGCATTTT. Its translation is CASSNKGQGLMGHQPQHF.

CDR3 loop: CASSLGGSMNTEAFF. Here the CDR3 DNA reads TGTGCCAGCAGCTTGGGTGGCAGTATGAACACTGAAGCTTTCTTT. This chain links TRBV5-5 with TRBJ1-1, with D hard to call. The germline V and J ends were trimmed by 0 bases and 0 bases, with 9 bases remaining between them. The germline gives CDR1 SGHKS, CDR2 YYEKEE (reference sequence). CDR3 length equals 15 residues.

V and J are TRBV27 and TRBJ2-7, with D hard to call. Germline loops: CDR1 MNHEY, CDR2 SMNVEV (reference sequence). The CDR3 totals 14 residues. The germline V and J ends were trimmed by 7 bases and 1 base, with 14 bases remaining between them. The CDR3 region is CASTPLGGSYEQYF. Written as DNA, the CDR3 is TGTGCCAGCACCCCCCTAGGTGGGTCCTACGAGCAGTACTTC.

The chain is built from TRBV5-6 and TRBJ1-1; D gene ambiguous. This CDR3 has 11 residues. V was cut by 3 bases and J by 5 bases, with 5 bases left in between. Germline V gives CDR1 SGHDT, CDR2 YYEEEE. CDR3 protein: CASSYGTEAFF. The CDR3 DNA follows: TGTGCCAGCAGCTATGGAACTGAAGCTTTCTTT.

This chain joins TRBV28 and TRBJ1-1; tentative D call: TRBD1 (5 bases). Germline CDR1 is MDHEN and CDR2 is SYDVKM. The length of the CDR3 is 15 residues. V lost 3 bases and J 1 base, leaving 12 bases between the germline ends. The CDR3 sequence is CASSFRGTGNTEAFF. CDR3 nucleotide sequence: TGTGCCAGCAGTTTCCGGGGAACAGGGAACACTGAAGCTTTCTTT. The full variable domain, completed using reference TRBV28 and TRBJ1-1, is DVKVTQSSRYLVKRTGEKVFLECVQDMDHENMFWYRQDPGLGLRLIYFSYDVKMKEKGDIPEGYSVSREKKERFSLILESASTNQTSMYLCASSFRGTGNTEAFFGQGTRLTVV.

This chain links TRBV19 with TRBJ2-5; D is ambiguous. The length of the CDR3 is 12 residues. V lost 4 bases to trimming and J lost 4 bases, with 7 bases between them. Germline assignment: CDR1 LNHDA and CDR2 SQIVND (reference sequence). The CDR3 sequence: CASSSLGETQYF. CDR3 in DNA: TGTGCCAGTAGTAGCCTGGGAGAGACCCAGTACTTC.

The genes are TRBV2 and TRBJ2-7, with a weak D call TRBD2 (5 bases). V was shortened by 7 bases and J by 2 bases, with 18 bases between the two germline ends. This CDR3 spans 15 amino acids. Germline CDR1 reads SNHLY; CDR2 reads FYNNEI. CDR3 in DNA: TGTGCCAGCAAACGTTCCGGGGAGCCCGCCTACGAGCAGTACTTC. This translates into CASKRSGEPAYEQYF. Full variable domain (missing parts from reference TRBV2 and TRBJ2-7): EPEVTQTPSHQVTQMGQEVILRCVPISNHLYFYWYRQILGQKVEFLVSFYNNEISEKSEIFDDQFSVERPDGSNFTLKIRSTKLEDSAMYFCASKRSGEPAYEQYFGPGTRLTVT.

With regard to this clone: This CDR3 is missing its conserved last phenylalanine or tryptophan, likely due to a read error. The limits of the CDR3 on the DNA are not certain, so only TCRdb's listed CDR3 is given. The V gene is TRBV28, the J gene TRBJ2-7. Per germline, CDR1 MDHEN and CDR2 SYDVKM. Inclusive of both ends, the CDR3 amounts to 11 amino acids. CDR3 protein: CASSSPGTINY.

The chain is built from TRBV15 and TRBJ2-7; 7 nucleotides line up with TRBD1. J lost 1 base, V lost 0 bases, and 0 bases had no gene match. The CDR3 runs 14 residues. Germline V CDR1 and CDR2: LNHNV, YYDKDF (reference sequence). DNA of the CDR3: TGTGCCACCAGCAGAGAGACAGGGTCCTACGAGCAGTACTTC. This encodes CATSRETGSYEQYF.

CDR3: CASSEAGTRMYNEQFF. The CDR3 DNA follows: TGTGCCAGCAGTGAAGCCGGGACTAGGATGTACAATGAGCAGTTCTTC. V and J are TRBV2 and TRBJ2-1; 8 bases agree with TRBD2. The CDR3 loop spans 16 amino acids. V dropped 0 bases and J dropped 4; count of bases not matched to a gene: 5. The V gene's germline CDR1 is SNHLY and CDR2 FYNNEI.

This chain joins TRBV6-1 and TRBJ2-1; D remains unclear. CDR3 size: 13 residues. The germline gives CDR1 MNHNS, CDR2 SASEGT. Trimming left V 1 base short and J 3 bases short, with 4 bases between. The CDR3 spells CASSEGSYNEQFF. DNA for the CDR3: TGTGCCAGCAGTGAAGGTAGCTACAATGAGCAGTTCTTC.

The V gene is TRBV4-1, the J gene TRBJ2-2; the D gene is possibly TRBD1 (6 bases). Germline lookup yields CDR1 MGHRA and CDR2 YSYEKL. The V gene lost 1 base and the J gene lost 0 bases, with 18 bases spanning the gap. CDR3 length: 19 amino acids. Here the CDR3 DNA reads TGCGCCAGCAGCCAAGTCTCACCTCGACAGGCAGCGAACACCGGGGAGCTGTTTTTT. It translates to CASSQVSPRQAANTGELFF.

This clone was seen more than once but under ten times. The V call is TRBV6-4, the J call TRBJ2-1; 8 bases agree with TRBD2. The CDR3 runs to 13 residues. V dropped 4 bases and J dropped 6; count of bases not matched to a gene: 2. Germline CDR1 is MRHNA and CDR2 is SNTAGT. The CDR3 region is CASSAGTSNEQFF. The CDR3 nucleotides are TGTGCCAGCAGTGCCGGGACTAGCAATGAGCAGTTCTTC.

This clone has ten or more counts. The rearrangement joins TRBV5-3 to TRBJ2-6; possibly TRBD1 for D (5 bases). TRBV5-3 is identified as an open reading frame with a role that is uncertain. The CDR3 totals 13 residues. Trimming pared 10 bases from V and 0 bases from J, leaving 8 bases between. The CDR3 DNA sequence: TGTGCCCCCCAGGGCTCTGGGGCCAACGTCCTGACTTTC. Its translation is CAPQGSGANVLTF.

The chain uses TRBV7-2 and TRBJ1-2, with D uncertain. This CDR3 is 15 amino acids long. The V gene lost 5 bases and the J gene lost 0 bases, with 13 bases spanning the gap. Per germline, CDR1 SGHTA and CDR2 FQGNSA. CDR3 amino acids: CASSPSAGSNYGYTF. The CDR3 DNA is TGTGCCAGCAGCCCCTCGGCAGGTTCTAACTATGGCTACACCTTC.

The V gene is TRBV6-5, the J gene TRBJ1-2; tentative D call: TRBD1 (5 bases). The length of the CDR3 is 15 residues. The V end lost 5 bases, the J end lost 3 bases, and 16 bases lay between the germline ends. CDR1 is MNHEY and CDR2 is SVGAGI in the germline V gene. The CDR3 coding sequence is TGTGCCAGCAGTAATGCAGGGTTAATAGACTATGGCTACACCTTC. Its translation: CASSNAGLIDYGYTF.

This clone was counted a single time. The V gene is TRBV28, the J gene TRBJ1-1; D is possibly TRBD1 (5 bases). This CDR3 comprises 14 residues. Per the germline V gene, CDR1 is MDHEN and CDR2 is SYDVKM. V was clipped by 7 bases and J by 1 base, with 13 bases between them. In nucleotides, the CDR3 is TGTGCCAGCACCTCGGGAGGGGAGAACACTGAAGCTTTCTTT. It is translated as CASTSGGENTEAFF.

DNA of the CDR3: TGTGCCGCGTTCCAGGGTCCCGGGACAAGTATGTACGAGCAGTACTTC. Translation gives CAAFQGPGTSMYEQYF. The chain combines TRBV6-6 with TRBJ2-7; tentative D call: TRBD1 (6 bases). CDR3 length: 16 amino acids. CDR1 is MNHNY and CDR2 is SVGAGI in the germline V gene (reference sequence). The V end lost 11 bases, the J end lost 4 bases, and 27 bases lay between the germline ends.

The chain carries TRBV1 and TRBJ2-7; the D call TRBD1 from the table was never checked on the DNA. TRBV1 is shown as a pseudogene. This CDR3 region has 15 residues. CDR3 sequence (DNA): TGCACCAGCAGCCAACGTTTCGCTGACACCTACGAGCAGTACTTC. Amino acids: CTSSQRFADTYEQYF.

The V call is TRBV5-4, the J call TRBJ1-1; 10 bases match TRBD1. The CDR3 consists of 16 residues. Trimming at V came to 3 bases and at J to 0 bases, leaving 5 bases not matched to a gene. Germline loops: CDR1 SGHNT, CDR2 YYREEE (reference sequence). The CDR3 reads CASSSKGQGMNTEAFF. CDR3 nucleotides: TGTGCCAGCAGCTCCAAGGGACAGGGGATGAACACTGAAGCTTTCTTT.

The chain joins TRBV28 to TRBJ1-5; no clear D gene. CDR1 is MDHEN and CDR2 is SYDVKM in the germline V gene. Trimming removed 2 bases at V and 8 bases at J, with 7 bases between. The CDR3 is 12 amino acids. The CDR3 is CASSLTAEPQHF. The CDR3 nucleotides are TGTGCCAGCAGTTTAACGGCGGAGCCCCAGCATTTT. Filled out from reference TRBV28 and TRBJ1-5, the complete variable domain reads DVKVTQSSRYLVKRTGEKVFLECVQDMDHENMFWYRQDPGLGLRLIYFSYDVKMKEKGDIPEGYSVSREKKERFSLILESASTNQTSMYLCASSLTAEPQHFGDGTRLSIL.

V gene TRBV7-3 combines with J gene TRBJ2-1; 8 bases line up with TRBD2. V was clipped by 5 bases and J by 2 bases; unmatched bases: 11. The CDR3 extends over 17 amino acids. Germline assignment: CDR1 SGHTA and CDR2 FQGTGA. CDR3 sequence reads: CASSPSLVTSAYNEQFF. The CDR3 coding sequence is TGTGCCAGCAGCCCCAGCTTAGTGACTAGCGCCTACAATGAGCAGTTCTTC.

The rearrangement uses TRBV6-4 and TRBJ2-2, with 8 bases lining up with TRBD1. Trimming removed 3 bases from V and 5 bases from J; junction bases left unmatched: 8. CDR1 is MRHNA and CDR2 is SNTAGT in the germline V gene. This CDR3 region has 16 residues. The DNA of the CDR3 is TGTGCCAGCAGTGATTCATGGACAGGGCATACCGGGGAGCTGTTTTTT. This translates into CASSDSWTGHTGELFF.

For this clone: Distinct nucleotide sequences in the sample also encode this CDR3. The rearrangement uses TRBV5-8 and TRBJ2-1; D not certain. Trimming took 2 bases from V and 10 from J, leaving 10 bases between them. The CDR3 is made up of 12 amino acids. Germline CDR1 SGHTS, CDR2 YDEGEE. CDR3 protein: CASSFLGNEQFF. The CDR3 region has the DNA TGTGCCAGCAGCTTTCTAGGTAACGAGCAGTTCTTC.

The chain carries TRBV21-1 and TRBJ2-1; TRBD2 was called by the table and not checked on the DNA. TRBV21-1 is deemed a pseudogene. The CDR3 covers 18 residues. CDR3 bases: TGTGCCAGCAGCAAAGAGGAAGAAGCGGGGAGCTCCTACAATGAGCAGTTCTTC. This encodes CASSKEEEAGSSYNEQFF.

The chain carries TRBV12-1 and TRBJ2-1; the D call of TRBD2 is as the table states it, not checked on the DNA. TRBV12-1 is assigned pseudogene status. The length of the CDR3 is 17 residues. CDR3 region: CASSPDGLAGENNEQFF. The CDR3 bases are TGTGCCAGCAGCCCGGACGGGCTAGCGGGAGAGAACAATGAGCAGTTCTTC.

This clone appeared a single time. CDR3 sequence reads: CASSLEGITSNQPQHF. CDR3 nucleotide sequence: TGTGCCAGCAGCTTAGAGGGGATAACTAGCAATCAGCCCCAGCATTTT. The V call is TRBV7-8, the J call TRBJ1-5; the D gene is possibly TRBD1 (5 bases). V shed 1 base and J shed 0 bases, with 10 bases lying between them. The CDR3 runs to 16 residues. Germline V gene lookup returns CDR1 SGHVS and CDR2 FQNEAQ.

The genes are TRBV6-5 and TRBJ2-5; 12 nucleotides match TRBD1. Germline values: CDR1 MNHEY, CDR2 SVGAGI. V trimming: 9 bases; J trimming: 4 bases; junction bases outside the gene matches: 9. This CDR3 comprises 15 residues. The CDR3 nucleotides read TGTGCCAGACTATGGGACAGGGGGCGCCGAGAGACCCAGTACTTC. This codes for CARLWDRGRRETQYF.

V usage is TRBV9 and J usage is TRBJ2-7, with unresolved D. Trimming took off 0 bases at V and 1 base at J, with 11 bases between the two ends. The CDR3 runs 15 residues. Germline CDR1 is SGDLS and CDR2 is YYNGEE. The CDR3 region is CASSVGGESSYEQYF. Here the CDR3 DNA reads TGTGCCAGCAGCGTAGGAGGCGAATCATCCTACGAGCAGTACTTC.